These T cell receptor beta chains were read from a single sample in a study of neurological immune-mediated disorders. TCRdb fed the 5' RACE reads into MiXCR, producing one record per CDR3 protein. Altogether approximately 9,400 distinct CDR3 sequences are present, 20% to 25% being singletons, with the ten largest covering roughly an eighth. Sequenced: CD8+ T cells from blood. These receptors were obtained from a woman aged 40-49 years with multiple sclerosis. Both conserved end residues are part of each CDR3. The order of the fields is V gene, D gene, clone size, J gene, CDR3 protein, CDR3 DNA. The D gene is left open where the match is weak. Expanded clones get a size class; other rows say once, few or many, or leave the size out.

V gene: TRBV7-9
D gene: NA
clone size: many
J gene: TRBJ1-4
CDR3 protein: CASSLRQDYNEKLFF
CDR3 DNA: TGTGCCAGCAGCTTGAGACAGGACTATAATGAAAAACTGTTTTTT

V gene: TRBV29-1
D gene: TRBD1
clone size: medium-sized
J gene: TRBJ1-2
CDR3 protein: CSVQGEGYGYTF
CDR3 DNA: TGCAGCGTCCAGGGGGAGGGCTATGGCTACACCTTC

V gene: TRBV9
D gene: NA
clone size: medium-sized
J gene: TRBJ1-6
CDR3 protein: CASSGGGRGSPLHF
CDR3 DNA: TGTGCCAGCAGTGGAGGTGGACGAGGTTCACCCCTCCACTTT

V gene: TRBV2
D gene: TRBD1
clone size: NA
J gene: TRBJ1-1
CDR3 protein: CASAVDRAGTEAFF
CDR3 DNA: TGTGCCAGCGCTGTCGACAGGGCAGGCACTGAAGCTTTCTTT

V gene: TRBV10-3
D gene: NA
clone size: NA
J gene: TRBJ2-1
CDR3 protein: CAVRLRGYNEQFF
CDR3 DNA: TGTGCCGTACGACTGAGGGGCTACAATGAGCAGTTCTTC

V gene: TRBV7-6
D gene: NA
clone size: NA
J gene: TRBJ1-2
CDR3 protein: CASSLSGFLGYTF
CDR3 DNA: TGTGCCAGCAGCTTATCAGGATTCCTAGGCTACACCTTC

V gene: TRBV12-3/TRBV12-4
D gene: NA
clone size: many
J gene: TRBJ1-2
CDR3 protein: CASSFGSVNYGYTF
CDR3 DNA: TGTGCCAGCAGTTTCGGCAGTGTCAACTATGGCTACACCTTC

V gene: TRBV29-1
D gene: TRBD1
clone size: NA
J gene: TRBJ2-1
CDR3 protein: CSGDRDSSREQFF
CDR3 DNA: TGCAGCGGGGACCGGGACAGCTCTAGGGAGCAGTTCTTC

V gene: TRBV9
D gene: TRBD1
clone size: NA
J gene: TRBJ1-1
CDR3 protein: CASVAGGNTEAFF
CDR3 DNA: TGTGCCAGCGTAGCAGGGGGGAACACTGAAGCTTTCTTT

V gene: TRBV6-1
D gene: NA
clone size: once
J gene: TRBJ2-7
CDR3 protein: CASFLYEQYF
CDR3 DNA: TGTGCCAGCTTTCTCTACGAGCAGTACTTC

V gene: TRBV20-1
D gene: NA
clone size: NA
J gene: TRBJ1-5
CDR3 protein: CSAFTEDQPQHF
CDR3 DNA: TGCAGTGCTTTCACAGAGGATCAGCCCCAGCATTTT